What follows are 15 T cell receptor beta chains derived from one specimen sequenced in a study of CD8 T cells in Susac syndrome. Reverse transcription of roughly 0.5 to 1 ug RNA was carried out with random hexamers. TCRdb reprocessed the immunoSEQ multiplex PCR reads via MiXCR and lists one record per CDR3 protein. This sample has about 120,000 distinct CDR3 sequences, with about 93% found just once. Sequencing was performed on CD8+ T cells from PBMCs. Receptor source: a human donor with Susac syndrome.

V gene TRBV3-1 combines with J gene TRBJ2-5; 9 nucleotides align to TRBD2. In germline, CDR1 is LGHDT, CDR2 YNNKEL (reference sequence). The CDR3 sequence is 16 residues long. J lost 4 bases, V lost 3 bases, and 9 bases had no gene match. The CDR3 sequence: CASSQQRGDWLETQYF. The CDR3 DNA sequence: TGTGCCAGCAGCCAGCAGCGGGGGGATTGGTTAGAGACCCAGTACTTC.

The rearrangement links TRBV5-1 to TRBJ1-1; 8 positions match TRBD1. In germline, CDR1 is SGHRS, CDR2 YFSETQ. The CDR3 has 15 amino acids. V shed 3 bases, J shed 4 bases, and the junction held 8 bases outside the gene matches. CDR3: CASSSPSQGGTEAFF. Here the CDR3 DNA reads TGCGCCAGCAGCTCACCCTCACAGGGGGGCACTGAAGCTTTCTTT. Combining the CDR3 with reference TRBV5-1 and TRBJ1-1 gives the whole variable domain KAGVTQTPRYLIKTRGQQVTLSCSPISGHRSVSWYQQTPGQGLQFLFEYFSETQRNKGNFPGRFSGRQFSNSRSEMNVSTLELGDSALYLCASSSPSQGGTEAFFGQGTRLTVV.

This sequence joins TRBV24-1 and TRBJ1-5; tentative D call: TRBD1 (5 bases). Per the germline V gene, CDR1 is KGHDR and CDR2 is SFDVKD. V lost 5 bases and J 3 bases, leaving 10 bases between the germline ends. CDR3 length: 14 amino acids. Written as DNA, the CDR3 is TGTGCCACCAGTGCGTCAGGGATCAATCAGCCCCAGCATTTT. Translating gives CATSASGINQPQHF.

The chain's CDR3 is CAISDSSGGPSYEQYF. For the CDR3, the DNA is TGTGCCATCAGTGACAGCTCTGGCGGGCCTTCCTACGAGCAGTACTTC. The chain is built from TRBV10-3 and TRBJ2-7, with D tentatively TRBD2 (5 bases). The CDR3 has 16 residues. V dropped 3 bases and J dropped 1 base, with 16 bases sitting between them. CDR1 and CDR2 from the germline V gene are ENHRY and SYGVKD.

The CDR3 is CASSVPGNTDTQYF. In nucleotides, the CDR3 is TGTGCCAGCAGCGTACCGGGCAACACAGATACGCAGTATTTT. The chain employs TRBV9 and TRBJ2-3; D is unclear. Germline CDR1 and CDR2: SGDLS and YYNGEE. Trimming stripped 1 base from V and 2 bases from J, with 8 bases between. The CDR3 has 14 residues. Combining the CDR3 with reference TRBV9 and TRBJ2-3 gives the whole variable domain DSGVTQTPKHLITATGQRVTLRCSPRSGDLSVYWYQQSLDQGLQFLIQYYNGEERAKGNILERFSAQQFPDLHSELNLSSLELGDSALYFCASSVPGNTDTQYFGPGTRLTVL.

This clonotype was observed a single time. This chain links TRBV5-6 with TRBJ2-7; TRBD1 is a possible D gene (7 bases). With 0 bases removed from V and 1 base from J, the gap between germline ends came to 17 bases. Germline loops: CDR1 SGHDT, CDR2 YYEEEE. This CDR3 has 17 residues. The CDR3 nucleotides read TGTGCCAGCAGCTTGGTCTACAGGGGCGGAGGGTCCTACGAGCAGTACTTC. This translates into CASSLVYRGGGSYEQYF.

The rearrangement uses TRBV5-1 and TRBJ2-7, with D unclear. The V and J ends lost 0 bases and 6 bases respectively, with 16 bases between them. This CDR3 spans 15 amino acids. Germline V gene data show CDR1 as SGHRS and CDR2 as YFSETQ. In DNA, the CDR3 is TGCGCCAGCAGCTTGGTTCCAGGAGATATGCCCGAGCAGTACTTC. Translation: CASSLVPGDMPEQYF. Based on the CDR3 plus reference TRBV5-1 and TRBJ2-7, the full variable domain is KAGVTQTPRYLIKTRGQQVTLSCSPISGHRSVSWYQQTPGQGLQFLFEYFSETQRNKGNFPGRFSGRQFSNSRSEMNVSTLELGDSALYLCASSLVPGDMPEQYFGPGTRLTVT.

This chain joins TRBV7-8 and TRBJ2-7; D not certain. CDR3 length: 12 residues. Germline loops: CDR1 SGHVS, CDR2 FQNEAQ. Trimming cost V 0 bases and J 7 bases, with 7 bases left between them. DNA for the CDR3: TGTGCCAGCAGCTTAGCGTTGGGGGAGCAGTACTTC. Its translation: CASSLALGEQYF.

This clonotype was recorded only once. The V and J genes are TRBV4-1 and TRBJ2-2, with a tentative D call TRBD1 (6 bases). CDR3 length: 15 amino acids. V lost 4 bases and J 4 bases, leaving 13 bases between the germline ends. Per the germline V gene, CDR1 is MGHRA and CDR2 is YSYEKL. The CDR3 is CASSPRTEGTGELFF. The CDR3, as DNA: TGCGCCAGCAGCCCTAGGACAGAGGGCACCGGGGAGCTGTTTTTT.

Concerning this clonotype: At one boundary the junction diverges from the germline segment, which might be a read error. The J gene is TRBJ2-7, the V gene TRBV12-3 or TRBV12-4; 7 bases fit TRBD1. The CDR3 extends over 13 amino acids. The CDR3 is CASSGDSSHEQYF. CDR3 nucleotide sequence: TGTGCCAGCAGTGGGGACAGCTCCCACGAGCAGTACTTC.

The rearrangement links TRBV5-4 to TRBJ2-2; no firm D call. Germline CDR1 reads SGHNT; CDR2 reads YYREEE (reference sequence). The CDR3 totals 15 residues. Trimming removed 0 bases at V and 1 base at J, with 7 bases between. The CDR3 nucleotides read TGTGCCAGCAGCTTGGCGCAGGTGAACACCGGGGAGCTGTTTTTT. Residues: CASSLAQVNTGELFF. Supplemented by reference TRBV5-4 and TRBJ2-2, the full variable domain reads ETGVTQSPTHLIKTRGQQVTLRCSSQSGHNTVSWYQQALGQGPQFIFQYYREEENGRGNFPPRFSGLQFPNYSSELNVNALELDDSALYLCASSLAQVNTGELFFGEGSRLTVL.

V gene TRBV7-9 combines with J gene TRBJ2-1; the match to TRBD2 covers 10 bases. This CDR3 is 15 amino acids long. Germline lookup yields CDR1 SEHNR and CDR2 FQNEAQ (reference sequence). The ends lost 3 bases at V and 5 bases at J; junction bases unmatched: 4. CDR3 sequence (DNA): TGTGCCAGCAGCTTGCTAGCGGGGGCTAACAATGAGCAGTTCTTC. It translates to CASSLLAGANNEQFF. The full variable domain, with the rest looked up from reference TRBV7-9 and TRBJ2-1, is DTGVSQNPRHKITKRGQNVTFRCDPISEHNRLYWYRQTLGQGPEFLTYFQNEAQLEKSRLLSDRFSAERPKGSFSTLEIQRTEQGDSAMYLCASSLLAGANNEQFFGPGTRLTVL.

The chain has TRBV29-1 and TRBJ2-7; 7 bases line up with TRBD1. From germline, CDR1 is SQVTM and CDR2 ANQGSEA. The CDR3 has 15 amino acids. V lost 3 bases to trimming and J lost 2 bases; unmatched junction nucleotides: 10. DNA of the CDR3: TGCAGCGTTGAGGATTATAACAGGGGAACCTACGAGCAGTACTTC. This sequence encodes CSVEDYNRGTYEQYF.

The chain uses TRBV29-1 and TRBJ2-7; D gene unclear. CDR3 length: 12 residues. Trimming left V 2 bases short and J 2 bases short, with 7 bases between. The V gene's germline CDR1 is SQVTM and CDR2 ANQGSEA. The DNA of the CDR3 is TGCAGCGTTGAACACAGCACCTACGAGCAGTACTTC. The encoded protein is CSVEHSTYEQYF.

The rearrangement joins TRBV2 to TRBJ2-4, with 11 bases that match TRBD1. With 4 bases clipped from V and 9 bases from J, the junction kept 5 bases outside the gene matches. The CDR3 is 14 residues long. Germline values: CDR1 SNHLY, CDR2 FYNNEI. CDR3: CASSAGQGAGIQYF. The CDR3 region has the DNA TGTGCCAGCAGTGCCGGACAGGGGGCCGGCATTCAGTACTTC.